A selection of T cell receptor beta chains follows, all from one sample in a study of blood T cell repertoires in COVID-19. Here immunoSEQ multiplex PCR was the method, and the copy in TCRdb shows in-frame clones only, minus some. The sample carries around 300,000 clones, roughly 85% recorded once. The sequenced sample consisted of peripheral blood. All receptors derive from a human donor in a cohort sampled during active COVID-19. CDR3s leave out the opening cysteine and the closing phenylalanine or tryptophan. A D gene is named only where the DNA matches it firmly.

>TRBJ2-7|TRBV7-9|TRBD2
ASSLAGGTYEQY
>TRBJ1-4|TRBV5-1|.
ASSFGQIATNEKLF
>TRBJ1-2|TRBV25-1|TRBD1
ASSAGQGPLYGYT
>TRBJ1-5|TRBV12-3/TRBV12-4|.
ASSENFGQPQH
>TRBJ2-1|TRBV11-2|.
ASSLFLATENEQF
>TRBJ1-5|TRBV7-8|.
ASTRGGDQPQH
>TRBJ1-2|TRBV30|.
AWSEQGHGYT
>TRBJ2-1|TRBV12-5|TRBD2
ASGPPGLAVNEQF
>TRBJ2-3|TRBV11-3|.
ASSLDALADTQY
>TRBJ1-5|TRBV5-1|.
ASSLSGGFNQPQH
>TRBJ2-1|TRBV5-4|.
ASSRSQGEQF
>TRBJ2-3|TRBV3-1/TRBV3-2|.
ASSHGSSGLVDTQY
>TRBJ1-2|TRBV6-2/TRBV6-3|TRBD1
ASSSPDRGSSGYT
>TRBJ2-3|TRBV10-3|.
AINLRGGDSSTDTQY
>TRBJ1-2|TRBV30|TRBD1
AWTLRGTGAYGYT
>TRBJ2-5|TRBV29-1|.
SVDRAQETQY
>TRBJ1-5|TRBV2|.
ASSDDILGRPQH
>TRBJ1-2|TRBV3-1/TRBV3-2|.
ASSQVRDPPNYGYT
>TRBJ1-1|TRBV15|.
ATTAWQLKTEAF
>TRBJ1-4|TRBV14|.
ASSAGQKLF
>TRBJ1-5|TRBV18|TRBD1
ASTGQGNQPQH
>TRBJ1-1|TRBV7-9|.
ASSLGQYEAF
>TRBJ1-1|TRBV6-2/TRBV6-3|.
ASSLLAVLQNTEAF
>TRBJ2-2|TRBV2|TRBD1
ASRKELGGNTGELF
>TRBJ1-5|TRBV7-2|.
ASSLRGHQPQH
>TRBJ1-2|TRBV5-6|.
ASSLDSLYDT
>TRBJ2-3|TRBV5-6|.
ASSLRVAGTDTQY
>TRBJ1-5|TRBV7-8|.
ASSPVARVNQPQH
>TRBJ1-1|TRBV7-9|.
ASSLAKREGLNTEAF
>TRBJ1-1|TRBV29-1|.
SVERREGSKAF
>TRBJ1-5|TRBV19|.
ASSPGTYSNQPQH
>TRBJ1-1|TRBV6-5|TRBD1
ASTIGQVTEAF
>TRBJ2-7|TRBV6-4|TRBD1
ASSASGTGGDEQY
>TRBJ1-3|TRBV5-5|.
ASSWDTSGNTIY
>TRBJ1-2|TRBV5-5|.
ASSSGGAHNYGYT
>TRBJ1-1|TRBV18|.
ASSPTGNTEAF
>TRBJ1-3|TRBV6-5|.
ASSLSGTGNTIY
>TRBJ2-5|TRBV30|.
AWSSGETQY
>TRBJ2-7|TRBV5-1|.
ASSTQGHEQY
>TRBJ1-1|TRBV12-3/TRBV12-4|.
ASSLARNTEAF
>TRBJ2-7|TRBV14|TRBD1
ASSHYRGRSYEQY
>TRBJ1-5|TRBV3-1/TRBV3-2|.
ASSQDWDNNQPQH
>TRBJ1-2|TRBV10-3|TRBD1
AYSGGGYGYT
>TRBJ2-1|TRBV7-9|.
ASSQRVRPDYNEQF
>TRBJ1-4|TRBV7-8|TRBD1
ASSSGTGAREKLF
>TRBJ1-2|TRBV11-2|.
ASSLDSGFGYT
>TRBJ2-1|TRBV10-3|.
AISEGEGSSYNEQF
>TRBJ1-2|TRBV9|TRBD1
ASSVGKGQRYGYT
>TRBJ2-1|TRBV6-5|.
AITSGDYNEGF
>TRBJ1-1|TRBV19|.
ASSIGGPEAF